The 23 T cell receptor beta chains in this list originate from one sample, sequenced in a study of monozygotic twins with inflammatory bowel disease. TCRdb re-called the 5' RACE reads; one entry per CDR3 protein, DNA not given. Listed are approximately 300,000 distinct CDR3 sequences; 5.6% falls within the top ten. Sequences were obtained from blood. The source of these receptors is a human donor with ulcerative colitis or Crohn's disease, or a healthy co-twin of an affected twin (not recorded which).

The chain is built from TRBV27 and TRBJ2-1. CDR1 is MNHEY and CDR2 is SMNVEV in the germline V gene (reference sequence). This CDR3 has 11 residues. CDR3 loop: CASSFGREQFF.

The chain joins TRBV7-2 to TRBJ2-1; the TCRdb call, TRBD1, lacks DNA for checking. Looked up from germline, CDR1 is SGHTA and CDR2 is FQGNSA. This CDR3 is 15 amino acids long. CDR3: CASSTQGRGDNEQFF. Full variable domain (remainder filled in from reference TRBV7-2 and TRBJ2-1): GAGVSQSPSNKVTEKGKDVELRCDPISGHTALYWYRQSLGQGLEFLIYFQGNSAPDKSGLPSDRFSAERTGGSVSTLTIQRTQQEDSAVYLCASSTQGRGDNEQFFGPGTRLTVL.

The J gene is TRBJ2-1, the V gene TRBV28; TCRdb picks TRBD2, but there is no DNA to check that call. The CDR3 sequence is 16 residues long. CDR1 is MDHEN and CDR2 is SYDVKM in the germline V gene. This chain's CDR3 is CASRPTSGGFYNEQFF.

The rearrangement links TRBV6-2 or TRBV6-3 to TRBJ2-1; the TCRdb D gene call, TRBD2, has no DNA to confirm it. The germline V gene has CDR1 MNHEY and CDR2 SVGEGT. CDR3 length equals 17 residues. CDR3 sequence: CASSSSGRAPSYNEQFF.

V is TRBV9 and J is TRBJ2-7; the TCRdb D gene call, TRBD1, has no DNA to confirm it. The CDR3 covers 16 residues. From germline, CDR1 is SGDLS and CDR2 YYNGEE. The CDR3 is CASSVSAKNRVYEQYF.

J is TRBJ1-5 and V is TRBV4-3; TCRdb selects TRBD1, and the lack of DNA leaves this call unchecked. Germline V lookup: CDR1 LGHNA, CDR2 YSLEER. The CDR3 loop spans 14 amino acids. The CDR3 loop reads CASSQVRELQPQHF.

This rearrangement joins TRBV27 to TRBJ2-5; TCRdb lists TRBD1, though no DNA is available to test this call. CDR1 is MNHEY and CDR2 is SMNVEV in the germline V gene (reference sequence). The CDR3 totals 17 residues. CDR3 region: CASSGEPGGQGVETQYF.

The chain carries TRBV9 and TRBJ1-4; the D call from TCRdb, TRBD1, cannot be confirmed without DNA. The CDR3 has 15 residues. Germline V lookup: CDR1 SGDLS, CDR2 YYNGEE. The CDR3 is CASSTPGSTNEKLFF.

The chain employs TRBV20-1 and TRBJ2-1; TCRdb's D gene call, TRBD2, goes unchecked for lack of DNA. Germline V CDR1 and CDR2: DFQATT, SNEGSKA (reference sequence). The CDR3 covers 14 residues. Here the CDR3 reads CSARRTSGKGEQFF.

The chain employs TRBV30 and TRBJ2-7; TCRdb's D call, TRBD1, is unchecked because there is no DNA. This CDR3 region has 18 residues. CDR1 and CDR2 from the germline V gene are GTSNPN and SVGIG (reference sequence). The CDR3 loop reads CAWSVRVRGNHNSYEQYF.

V is TRBV7-3 and J is TRBJ2-1; TCRdb calls TRBD1, which cannot be checked without DNA. The length of the CDR3 is 14 residues. Germline assignment: CDR1 SGHTA and CDR2 FQGTGA. The CDR3: CASSPRQGVNEQFF.

The chain recombines TRBV6-2 or TRBV6-3 with TRBJ1-1; TCRdb outputs TRBD1, but without DNA this stays unchecked. This CDR3 has 17 amino acids. Germline V gene lookup returns CDR1 MNHEY and CDR2 SVGEGT. The CDR3 loop reads CASSYTGTGIRNTEAFF.

The chain employs TRBV28 and TRBJ2-2; as DNA is missing, the TRBD2 call by TCRdb cannot be tested. Looked up from germline, CDR1 is MDHEN and CDR2 is SYDVKM. The CDR3 extends over 15 amino acids. CDR3 region: CASSPLAGDTGELFF. The full variable domain, in which reference TRBV28 and TRBJ2-2 provide the parts outside the CDR3, is DVKVTQSSRYLVKRTGEKVFLECVQDMDHENMFWYRQDPGLGLRLIYFSYDVKMKEKGDIPEGYSVSREKKERFSLILESASTNQTSMYLCASSPLAGDTGELFFGEGSRLTVL.

The chain has TRBV15 and TRBJ1-1. The germline V gene has CDR1 LNHNV and CDR2 YYDKDF (reference sequence). This CDR3 comprises 18 residues. The CDR3 region is CATSRERALKRGNTEAFF.

The chain carries TRBV30 and TRBJ2-7; TCRdb lists TRBD1, though no DNA is available to test this call. The germline V gene has CDR1 GTSNPN and CDR2 SVGIG (reference sequence). This CDR3 is 13 amino acids long. The CDR3 protein is CAWTPGQPYEQYF.

This chain connects TRBV5-6 to TRBJ2-7; there is no DNA to check the TCRdb D call of TRBD2. This CDR3 region has 15 residues. CDR1 and CDR2 from the germline V gene are SGHDT and YYEEEE. The chain's CDR3 is CASSLFGGGSYEQYF.

The chain employs TRBV24-1 and TRBJ2-2; TCRdb picks TRBD1, but there is no DNA to check that call. The germline V gene has CDR1 KGHDR and CDR2 SFDVKD. This CDR3 has 17 residues. CDR3 residues: CATSDTTGGADTGELFF.

The chain couples TRBV5-1 to TRBJ1-1; TCRdb's assignment of TRBD1 cannot be checked, as there is no DNA. This CDR3 spans 14 amino acids. Germline V gene lookup returns CDR1 SGHRS and CDR2 YFSETQ. CDR3 residues: CASSLPGGGTEAFF.

CDR3 protein: CASSSWGGNTIYF. This chain links TRBV5-5 with TRBJ1-3; TCRdb reports TRBD1, a call that lacks DNA to check it against. Germline V gene data show CDR1 as SGHKS and CDR2 as YYEKEE (reference sequence). The CDR3 is made up of 13 amino acids.

The J gene is TRBJ1-4, the V gene TRBV10-3; TCRdb's assignment of TRBD1 cannot be checked, as there is no DNA. This CDR3 has 17 residues. Germline CDR1 reads ENHRY; CDR2 reads SYGVKD. CDR3 loop: CAISLGGPRSTNEKLFF.

J is TRBJ1-2 and V is TRBV28; the D call from TCRdb, TRBD1, cannot be confirmed without DNA. The CDR3 sequence is 12 residues long. Germline values: CDR1 MDHEN, CDR2 SYDVKM. The CDR3 loop reads CASSLKTDGYTF.

The chain recombines TRBV12-3 or TRBV12-4 with TRBJ2-7. This CDR3 is 13 amino acids long. The CDR3 spells CASKGSTTYEQYF.

The chain combines TRBV10-3 with TRBJ2-7; the D call of TRBD1 rests on TCRdb alone, since no DNA is present to check it. The CDR3 length is 11 residues. Germline CDR1 and CDR2: ENHRY and SYGVKD. Here the CDR3 reads CATRGGDEQYF.